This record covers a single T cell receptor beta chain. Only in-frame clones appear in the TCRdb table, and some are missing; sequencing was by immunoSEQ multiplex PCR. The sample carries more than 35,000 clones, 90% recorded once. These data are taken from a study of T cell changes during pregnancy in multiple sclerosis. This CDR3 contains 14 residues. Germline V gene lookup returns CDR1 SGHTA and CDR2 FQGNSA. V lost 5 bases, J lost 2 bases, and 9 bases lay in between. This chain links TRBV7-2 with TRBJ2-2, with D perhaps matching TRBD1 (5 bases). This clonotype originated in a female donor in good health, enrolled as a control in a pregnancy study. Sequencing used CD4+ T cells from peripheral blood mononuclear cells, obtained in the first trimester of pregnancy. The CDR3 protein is CASSGAPNTGELFF. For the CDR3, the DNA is TGTGCCAGCAGCGGGGCACCTAACACCGGGGAGCTGTTTTTT.